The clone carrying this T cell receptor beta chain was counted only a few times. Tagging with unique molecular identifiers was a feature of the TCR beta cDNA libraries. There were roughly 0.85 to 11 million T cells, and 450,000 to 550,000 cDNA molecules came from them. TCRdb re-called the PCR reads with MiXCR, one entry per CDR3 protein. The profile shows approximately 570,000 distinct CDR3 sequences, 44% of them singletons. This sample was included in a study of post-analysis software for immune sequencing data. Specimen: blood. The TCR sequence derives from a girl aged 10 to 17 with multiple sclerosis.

In nucleotides, the CDR3 is TGCAGCGTTCGGGACAGGACGGCTGGGGCCAACGTCCTGACTTTC. This sequence encodes CSVRDRTAGANVLTF. The chain carries TRBV29-1 and TRBJ2-6; TRBD1 agrees at 8 bases. V was clipped by 5 bases and J by 2 bases; unmatched bases: 5. The CDR3 totals 15 residues. Germline assignment: CDR1 SQVTM and CDR2 ANQGSEA. Drawing the rest from reference TRBV29-1 and TRBJ2-6, the complete variable domain is SAVISQKPSRDICQRGTSLTIQCQVDSQVTMMFWYRQQPGQSLTLIATANQGSEATYESGFVIDKFPISRPNLTFSTLTVSNMSPEDSSIYLCSVRDRTAGANVLTFGAGSRLTVL.